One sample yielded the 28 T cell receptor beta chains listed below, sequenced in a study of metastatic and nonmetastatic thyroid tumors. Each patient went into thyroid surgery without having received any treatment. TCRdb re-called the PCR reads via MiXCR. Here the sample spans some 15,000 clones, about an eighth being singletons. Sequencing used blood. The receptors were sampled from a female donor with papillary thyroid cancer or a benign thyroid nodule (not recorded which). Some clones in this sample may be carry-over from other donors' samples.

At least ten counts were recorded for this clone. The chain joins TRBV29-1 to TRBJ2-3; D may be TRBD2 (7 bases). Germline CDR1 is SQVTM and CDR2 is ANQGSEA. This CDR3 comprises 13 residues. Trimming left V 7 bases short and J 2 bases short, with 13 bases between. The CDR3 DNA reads TGCAGCGCCTGGGGGGGCTCCACAGATACGCAGTATTTT. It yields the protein CSAWGGSTDTQYF.

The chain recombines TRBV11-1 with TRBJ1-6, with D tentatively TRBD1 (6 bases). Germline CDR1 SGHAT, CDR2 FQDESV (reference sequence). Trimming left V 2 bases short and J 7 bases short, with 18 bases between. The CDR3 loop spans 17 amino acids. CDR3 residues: CASSLSGGSVGNSPLHF. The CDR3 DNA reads TGTGCCAGCAGCTTATCTGGGGGCTCGGTGGGGAATTCACCCCTCCACTTT.

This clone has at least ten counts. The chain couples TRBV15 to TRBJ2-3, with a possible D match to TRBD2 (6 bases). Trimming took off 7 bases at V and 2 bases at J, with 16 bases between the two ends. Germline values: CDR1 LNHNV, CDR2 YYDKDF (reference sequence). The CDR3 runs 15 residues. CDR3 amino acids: CATNNALASTDTQYF. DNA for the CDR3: TGTGCCACCAACAACGCTCTAGCGTCCACAGATACGCAGTATTTT.

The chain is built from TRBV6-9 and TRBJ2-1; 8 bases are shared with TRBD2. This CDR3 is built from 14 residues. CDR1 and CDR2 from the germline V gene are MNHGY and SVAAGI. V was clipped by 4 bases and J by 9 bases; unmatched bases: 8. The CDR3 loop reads CASSSVAGSGEQFF. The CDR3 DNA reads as TGTGCCAGCAGTTCGGTAGCGGGGTCGGGTGAGCAGTTCTTC.

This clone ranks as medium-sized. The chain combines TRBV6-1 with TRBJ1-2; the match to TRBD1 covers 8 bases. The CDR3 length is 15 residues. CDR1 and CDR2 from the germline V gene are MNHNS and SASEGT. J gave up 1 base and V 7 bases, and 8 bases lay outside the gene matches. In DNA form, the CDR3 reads TGTGCCAGCACCCAAGGACAGGGTGTTAACTATGGCTACACCTTC. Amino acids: CASTQGQGVNYGYTF.

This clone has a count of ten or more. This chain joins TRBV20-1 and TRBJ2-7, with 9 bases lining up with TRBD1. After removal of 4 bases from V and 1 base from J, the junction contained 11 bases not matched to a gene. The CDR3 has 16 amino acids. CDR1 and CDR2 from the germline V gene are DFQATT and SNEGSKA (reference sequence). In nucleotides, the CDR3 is TGCAGTGCTATGGGACAGGGAGATTTAGGATCCTACGAGCAGTACTTC. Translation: CSAMGQGDLGSYEQYF.

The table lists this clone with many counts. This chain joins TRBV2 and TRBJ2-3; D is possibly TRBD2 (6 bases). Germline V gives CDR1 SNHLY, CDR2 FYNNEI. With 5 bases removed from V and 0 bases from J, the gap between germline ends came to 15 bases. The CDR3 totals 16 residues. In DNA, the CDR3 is TGTGCCAGCAGTCACACTCTAGCGAGTAGCACAGATACGCAGTATTTT. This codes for CASSHTLASSTDTQYF.

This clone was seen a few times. This CDR3 reads CASSLSGTEAFF. The CDR3 DNA is TGTGCCAGCAGCTTATCTGGCACTGAAGCTTTCTTT. The chain combines TRBV7-9 with TRBJ1-1; unclear D gene. Per the germline V gene, CDR1 is SEHNR and CDR2 is FQNEAQ (reference sequence). Trimming cost V 2 bases and J 4 bases, with 5 bases left between them. This CDR3 is 12 amino acids long.

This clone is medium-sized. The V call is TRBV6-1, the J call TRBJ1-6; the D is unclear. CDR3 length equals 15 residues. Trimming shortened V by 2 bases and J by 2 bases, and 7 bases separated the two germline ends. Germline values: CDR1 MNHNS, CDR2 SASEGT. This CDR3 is CASSETRPYNSPLHF. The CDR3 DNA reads TGTGCCAGCAGTGAAACCCGACCCTATAATTCACCCCTCCACTTT.

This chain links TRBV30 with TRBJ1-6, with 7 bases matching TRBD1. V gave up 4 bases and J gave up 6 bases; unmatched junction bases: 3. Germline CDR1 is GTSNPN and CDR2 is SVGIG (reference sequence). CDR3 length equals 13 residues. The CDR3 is CAWNRDSNSPLHF. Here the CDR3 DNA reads TGTGCCTGGAACCGGGACAGTAATTCACCCCTCCACTTT.

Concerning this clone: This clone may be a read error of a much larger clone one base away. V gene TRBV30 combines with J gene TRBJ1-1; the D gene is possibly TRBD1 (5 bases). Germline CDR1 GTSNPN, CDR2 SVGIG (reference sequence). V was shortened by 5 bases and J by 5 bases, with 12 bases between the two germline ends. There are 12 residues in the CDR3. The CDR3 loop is CAWGAEGTEAFF. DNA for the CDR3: TGTGCCTGGGGCGCCGAGGGGACTGAAGCTTTCTTT.

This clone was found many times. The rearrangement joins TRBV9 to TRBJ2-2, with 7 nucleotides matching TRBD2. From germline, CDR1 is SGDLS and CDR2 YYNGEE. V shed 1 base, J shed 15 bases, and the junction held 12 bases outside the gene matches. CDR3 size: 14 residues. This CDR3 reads CASSVSFSGEMLFF. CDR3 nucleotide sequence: TGTGCCAGCAGCGTATCTTTCAGCGGGGAGATGTTGTTTTTT. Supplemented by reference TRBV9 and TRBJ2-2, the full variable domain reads DSGVTQTPKHLITATGQRVTLRCSPRSGDLSVYWYQQSLDQGLQFLIQYYNGEERAKGNILERFSAQQFPDLHSELNLSSLELGDSALYFCASSVSFSGEMLFFGEGSRLTVL.

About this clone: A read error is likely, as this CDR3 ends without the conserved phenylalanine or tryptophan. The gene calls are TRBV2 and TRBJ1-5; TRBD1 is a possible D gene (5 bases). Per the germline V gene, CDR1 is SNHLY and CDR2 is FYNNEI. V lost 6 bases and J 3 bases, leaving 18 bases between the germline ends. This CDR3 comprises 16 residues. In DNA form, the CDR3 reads TGTGCCAGCAGGGCTGCTGGTGGAGGGGTCAATCAGCCCCAGCATGTT. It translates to CASRAAGGGVNQPQHV.

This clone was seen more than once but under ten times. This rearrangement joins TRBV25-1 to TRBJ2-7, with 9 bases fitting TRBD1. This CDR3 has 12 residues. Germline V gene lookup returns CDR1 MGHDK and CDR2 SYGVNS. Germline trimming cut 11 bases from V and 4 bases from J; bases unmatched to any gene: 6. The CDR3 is CAARDRVYEQYF. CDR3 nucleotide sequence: TGTGCCGCCCGGGACAGGGTTTACGAGCAGTACTTC.

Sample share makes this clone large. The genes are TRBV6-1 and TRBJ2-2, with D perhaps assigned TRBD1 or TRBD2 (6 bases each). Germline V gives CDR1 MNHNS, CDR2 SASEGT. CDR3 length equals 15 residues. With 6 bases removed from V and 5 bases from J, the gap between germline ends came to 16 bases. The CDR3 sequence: CASRTLGGETGELFF. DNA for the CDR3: TGTGCCAGCAGAACCCTCGGGGGCGAGACCGGGGAGCTGTTTTTT.

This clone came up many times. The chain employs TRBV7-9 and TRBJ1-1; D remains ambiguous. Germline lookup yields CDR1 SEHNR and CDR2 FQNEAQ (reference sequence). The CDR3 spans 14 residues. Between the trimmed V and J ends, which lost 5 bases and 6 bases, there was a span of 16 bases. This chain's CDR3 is CASSPGLEEAEAFF. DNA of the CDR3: TGTGCCAGCAGCCCCGGTCTCGAGGAAGCTGAAGCTTTCTTT.

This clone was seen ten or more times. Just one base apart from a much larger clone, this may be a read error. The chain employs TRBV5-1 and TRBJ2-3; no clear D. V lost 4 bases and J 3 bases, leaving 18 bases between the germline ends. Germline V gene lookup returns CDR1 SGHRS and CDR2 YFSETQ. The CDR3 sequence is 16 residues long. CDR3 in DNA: TGCGCCAGCAGCACCCGACCTGGAAGTAGAACAGATACGCAGTATTTT. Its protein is CASSTRPGSRTDTQYF.

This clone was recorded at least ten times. The CDR3 coding sequence is TGTGCCAGCAGTTGGACCAGCAATGAAAAACTGTTTTTT. Protein sequence: CASSWTSNEKLFF. The chain has TRBV2 and TRBJ1-4, with D unresolved. The CDR3 spans 13 residues. V lost 5 bases and J 5 bases, leaving 9 bases between the germline ends. Germline loops: CDR1 SNHLY, CDR2 FYNNEI. The full variable domain, in which reference TRBV2 and TRBJ1-4 provide the parts outside the CDR3, is EPEVTQTPSHQVTQMGQEVILRCVPISNHLYFYWYRQILGQKVEFLVSFYNNEISEKSEIFDDQFSVERPDGSNFTLKIRSTKLEDSAMYFCASSWTSNEKLFFGSGTQLSVL.

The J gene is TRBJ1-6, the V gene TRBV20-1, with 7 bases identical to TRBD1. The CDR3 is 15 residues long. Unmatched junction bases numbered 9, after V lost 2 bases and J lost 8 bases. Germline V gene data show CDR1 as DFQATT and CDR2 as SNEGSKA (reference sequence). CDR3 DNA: TGCAGTGCTAGACAGGGGGTTAGTAACGATTCACCCCTCCACTTT. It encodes CSARQGVSNDSPLHF.

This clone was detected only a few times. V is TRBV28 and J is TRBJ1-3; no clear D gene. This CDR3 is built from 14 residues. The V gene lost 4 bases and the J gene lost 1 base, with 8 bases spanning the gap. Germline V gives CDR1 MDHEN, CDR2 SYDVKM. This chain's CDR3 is CASSWAFSGNTIYF. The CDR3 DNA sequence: TGTGCCAGCAGTTGGGCCTTTTCTGGAAACACCATATATTTT. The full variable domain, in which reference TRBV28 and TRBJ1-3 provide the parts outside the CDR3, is DVKVTQSSRYLVKRTGEKVFLECVQDMDHENMFWYRQDPGLGLRLIYFSYDVKMKEKGDIPEGYSVSREKKERFSLILESASTNQTSMYLCASSWAFSGNTIYFGEGSWLTVV.

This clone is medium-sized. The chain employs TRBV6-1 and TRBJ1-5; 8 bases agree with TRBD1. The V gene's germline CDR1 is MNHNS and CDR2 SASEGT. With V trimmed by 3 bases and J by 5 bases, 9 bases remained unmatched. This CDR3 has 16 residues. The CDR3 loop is CASSEDRVRWDQPQHF. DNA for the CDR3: TGTGCCAGCAGTGAGGACAGGGTACGGTGGGATCAGCCCCAGCATTTT.

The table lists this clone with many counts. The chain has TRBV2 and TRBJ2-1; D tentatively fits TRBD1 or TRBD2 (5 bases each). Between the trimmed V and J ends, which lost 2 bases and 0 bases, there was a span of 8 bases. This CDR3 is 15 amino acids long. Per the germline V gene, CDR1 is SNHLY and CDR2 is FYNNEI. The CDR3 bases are TGTGCCAGCAGTGAACGGGGCAGCTCCTACAATGAGCAGTTCTTC. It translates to CASSERGSSYNEQFF.

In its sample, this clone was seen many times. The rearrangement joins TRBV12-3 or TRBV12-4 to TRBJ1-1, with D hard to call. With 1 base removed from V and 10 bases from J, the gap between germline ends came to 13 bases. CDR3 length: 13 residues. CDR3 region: CASSLDGDKAAFF. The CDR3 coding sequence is TGTGCCAGCAGTTTAGACGGGGATAAGGCAGCTTTCTTT.

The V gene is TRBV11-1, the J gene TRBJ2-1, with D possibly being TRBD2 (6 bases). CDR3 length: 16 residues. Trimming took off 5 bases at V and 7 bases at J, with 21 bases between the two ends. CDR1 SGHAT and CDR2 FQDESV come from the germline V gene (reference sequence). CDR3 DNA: TGTGCCAGCAGCCTCCAACCGGGACTCTTCAGGAATGAGCAGTTCTTC. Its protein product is CASSLQPGLFRNEQFF.

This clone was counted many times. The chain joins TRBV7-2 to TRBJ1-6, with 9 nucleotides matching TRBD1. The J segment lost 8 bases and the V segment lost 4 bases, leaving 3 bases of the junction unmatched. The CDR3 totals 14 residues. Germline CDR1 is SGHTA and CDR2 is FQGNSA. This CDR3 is CASSSRDRDSPLHF. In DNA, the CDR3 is TGTGCCAGCAGCTCCCGGGACAGGGATTCACCCCTCCACTTT.

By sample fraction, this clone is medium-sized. Here the CDR3 reads CASIYRGGPSSYNSPLHF. The CDR3 bases are TGTGCCAGCATCTACCGGGGGGGCCCGAGCTCCTATAATTCACCCCTCCACTTT. The V call is TRBV28, the J call TRBJ1-6; TRBD1 might be the D (6 bases). Between the trimmed V and J ends, which lost 7 bases and 0 bases, there was a span of 19 bases. The germline V gene has CDR1 MDHEN and CDR2 SYDVKM. There are 18 residues in the CDR3. Combining the CDR3 with reference TRBV28 and TRBJ1-6 gives the whole variable domain DVKVTQSSRYLVKRTGEKVFLECVQDMDHENMFWYRQDPGLGLRLIYFSYDVKMKEKGDIPEGYSVSREKKERFSLILESASTNQTSMYLCASIYRGGPSSYNSPLHFGNGTRLTVT.

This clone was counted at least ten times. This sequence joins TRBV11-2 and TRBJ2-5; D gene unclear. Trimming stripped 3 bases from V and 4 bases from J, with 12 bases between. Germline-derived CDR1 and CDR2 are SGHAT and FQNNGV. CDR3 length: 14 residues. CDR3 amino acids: CASSLGGLAETQYF. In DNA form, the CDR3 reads TGTGCCAGCAGCTTGGGCGGTCTGGCAGAGACCCAGTACTTC.

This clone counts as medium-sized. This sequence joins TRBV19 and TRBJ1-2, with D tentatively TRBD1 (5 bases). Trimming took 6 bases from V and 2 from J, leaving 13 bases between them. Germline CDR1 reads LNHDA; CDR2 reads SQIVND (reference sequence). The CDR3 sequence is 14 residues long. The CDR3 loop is CASSQGKGNYGYTF. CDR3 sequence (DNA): TGTGCCAGTAGCCAGGGAAAGGGGAACTATGGCTACACCTTC.